This entry features one T cell receptor (beta chain) sequence. What it binds is unknown. This sample is drawn from a study of Ad26.COV2.S vaccination and SARS-CoV-2 variants. The study, taken as a whole, reports: For non-spike TCRs, breadth in vaccine recipients resembled that in placebo recipients. Total responses of T cells may have been underestimated by the analyses of TCR breadth and depth. Vaccine recipients showed a spike-specific TCR breadth that was higher than in placebo recipients. Once vaccination had occurred, spike-specific CD8+ and CD4+ T cell responses reportedly showed substantial breadth.

Some clones are missing from TCRdb's copy, which holds only in-frame ones; the method was immunoSEQ multiplex PCR. The sample has about 350,000 clones; about 92% are singletons. Germline loops: CDR1 LGHDT, CDR2 YNNKEL (reference sequence). Trimming left V 4 bases short and J 2 bases short, with 10 bases between. The CDR3 consists of 14 residues. The chain combines TRBV3-1 (or the pseudogene TRBV3-2) with TRBJ2-3, with D uncertain. Sequenced material: peripheral blood, taken after recovery from COVID-19. The TCR sequence derives from a human donor who had recovered from COVID-19. Here the CDR3 reads CASSPPKVTDTQYF. The CDR3 DNA sequence: TGTGCCAGCAGCCCTCCAAAGGTCACAGATACGCAGTATTTT.